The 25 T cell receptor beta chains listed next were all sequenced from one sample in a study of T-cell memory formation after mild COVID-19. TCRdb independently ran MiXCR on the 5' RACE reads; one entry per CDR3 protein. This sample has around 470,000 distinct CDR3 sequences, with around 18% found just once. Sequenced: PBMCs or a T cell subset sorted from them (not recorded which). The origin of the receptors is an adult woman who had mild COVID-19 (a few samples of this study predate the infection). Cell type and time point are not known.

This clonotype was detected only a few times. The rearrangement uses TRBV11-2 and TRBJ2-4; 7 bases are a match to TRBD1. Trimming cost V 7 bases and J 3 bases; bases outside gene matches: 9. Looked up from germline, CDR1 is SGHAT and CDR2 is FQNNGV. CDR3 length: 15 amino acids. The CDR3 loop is CASTTLRDSKNIQYF. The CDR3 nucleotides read TGTGCCAGCACAACCCTCCGGGACAGCAAAAACATTCAGTACTTC.

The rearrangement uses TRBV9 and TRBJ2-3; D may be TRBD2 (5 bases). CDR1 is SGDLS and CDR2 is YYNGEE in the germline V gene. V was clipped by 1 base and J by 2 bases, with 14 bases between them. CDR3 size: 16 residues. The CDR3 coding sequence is TGTGCCAGCAGCGTAAGACCAACGGGGTCCACAGATACGCAGTATTTT. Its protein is CASSVRPTGSTDTQYF.

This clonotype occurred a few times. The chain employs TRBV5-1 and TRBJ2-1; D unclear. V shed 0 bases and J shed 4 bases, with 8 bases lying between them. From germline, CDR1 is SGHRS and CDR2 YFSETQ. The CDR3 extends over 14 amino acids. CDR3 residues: CASSLVSHYNEQFF. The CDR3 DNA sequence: TGCGCCAGCAGCTTGGTGTCCCATTACAATGAGCAGTTCTTC.

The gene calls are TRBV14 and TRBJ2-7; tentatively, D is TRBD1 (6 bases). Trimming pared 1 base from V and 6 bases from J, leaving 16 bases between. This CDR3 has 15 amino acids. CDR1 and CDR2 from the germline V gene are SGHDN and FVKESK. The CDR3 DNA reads TGTGCCAGCAGCCAAGGGTTCTCAGGGGCCGCCGAGCAGTACTTC. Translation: CASSQGFSGAAEQYF. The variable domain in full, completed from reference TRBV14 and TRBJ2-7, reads EAGVTQFPSHSVIEKGQTVTLRCDPISGHDNLYWYRRVMGKEIKFLLHFVKESKQDESGMPNNRFLAERTGGTYSTLKVQPAELEDSGVYFCASSQGFSGAAEQYFGPGTRLTVT.

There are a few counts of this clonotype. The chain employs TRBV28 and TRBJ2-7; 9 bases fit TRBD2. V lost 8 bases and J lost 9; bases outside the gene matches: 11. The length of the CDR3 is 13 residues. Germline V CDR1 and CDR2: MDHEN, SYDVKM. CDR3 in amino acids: CASHGLARGRQYF. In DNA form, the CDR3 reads TGTGCCAGCCACGGACTAGCGCGGGGGCGGCAGTACTTC.

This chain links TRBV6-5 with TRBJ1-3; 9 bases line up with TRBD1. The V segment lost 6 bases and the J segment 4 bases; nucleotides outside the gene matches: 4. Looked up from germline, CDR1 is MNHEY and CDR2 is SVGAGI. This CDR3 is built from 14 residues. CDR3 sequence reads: CASRNRGLGNTIYF. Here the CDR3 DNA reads TGTGCCAGCAGGAACAGGGGGCTAGGAAACACCATATATTTT.

The CDR3 spells CASSQGHTNQPQHF. The CDR3 coding sequence is TGTGCCAGCAGCCAAGGACACACCAATCAGCCCCAGCATTTT. The chain combines TRBV3-1 with TRBJ1-5; D not resolved. The CDR3 covers 14 residues. Germline-derived CDR1 and CDR2 are LGHDT and YNNKEL (reference sequence). V was cut by 1 base and J by 3 bases, with 7 bases left in between.

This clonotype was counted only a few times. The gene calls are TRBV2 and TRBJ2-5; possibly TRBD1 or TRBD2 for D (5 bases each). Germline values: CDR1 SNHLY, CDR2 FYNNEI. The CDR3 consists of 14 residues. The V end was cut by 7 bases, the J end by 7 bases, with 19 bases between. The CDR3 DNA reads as TGTGCCAGCACCCATGGGGTTGATGGGGGGACCCAGTACTTC. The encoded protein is CASTHGVDGGTQYF.

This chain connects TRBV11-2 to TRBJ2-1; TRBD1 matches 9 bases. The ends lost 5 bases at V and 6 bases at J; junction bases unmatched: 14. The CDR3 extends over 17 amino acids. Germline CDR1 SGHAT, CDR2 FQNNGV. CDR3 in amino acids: CASSLYTGTGFVNEQFF. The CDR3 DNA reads TGTGCCAGCAGCCTCTATACCGGGACAGGGTTTGTCAATGAGCAGTTCTTC.

The DNA for the CDR3 is TGTGCCAGCAGCCCAGCCGACAGTAGGGGCGGCGAGCAGTTCTTC. Translated, it gives CASSPADSRGGEQFF. The chain recombines TRBV7-9 with TRBJ2-1, with D possibly TRBD1 on 5 matching bases. Germline assignment: CDR1 SEHNR and CDR2 FQNEAQ (reference sequence). Trimming shortened V by 5 bases and J by 10 bases, and 21 bases separated the two germline ends. CDR3 length: 15 amino acids. The full variable domain, in which reference TRBV7-9 and TRBJ2-1 provide the parts outside the CDR3, is DTGVSQNPRHKITKRGQNVTFRCDPISEHNRLYWYRQTLGQGPEFLTYFQNEAQLEKSRLLSDRFSAERPKGSFSTLEIQRTEQGDSAMYLCASSPADSRGGEQFFGPGTRLTVL.

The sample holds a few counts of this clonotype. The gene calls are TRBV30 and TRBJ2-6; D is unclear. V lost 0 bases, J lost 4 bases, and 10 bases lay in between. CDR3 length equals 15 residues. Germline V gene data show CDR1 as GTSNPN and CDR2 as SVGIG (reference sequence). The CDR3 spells CAWSVVSLGANVLTF. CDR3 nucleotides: TGTGCCTGGAGTGTTGTCTCTCTAGGGGCCAACGTCCTGACTTTC.

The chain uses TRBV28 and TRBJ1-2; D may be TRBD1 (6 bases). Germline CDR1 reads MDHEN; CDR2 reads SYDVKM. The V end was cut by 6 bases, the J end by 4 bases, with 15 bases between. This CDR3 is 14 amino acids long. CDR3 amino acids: CASSTGFGGYGYTF. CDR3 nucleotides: TGTGCCAGCAGCACAGGGTTCGGTGGCTATGGCTACACCTTC.

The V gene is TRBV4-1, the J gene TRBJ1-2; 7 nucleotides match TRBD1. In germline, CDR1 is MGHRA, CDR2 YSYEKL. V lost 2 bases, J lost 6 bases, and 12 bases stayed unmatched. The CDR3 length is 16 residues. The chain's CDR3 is CASSQIQRQGPNGYTF. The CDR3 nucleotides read TGCGCCAGCAGCCAAATTCAGCGACAGGGCCCCAATGGCTACACCTTC.

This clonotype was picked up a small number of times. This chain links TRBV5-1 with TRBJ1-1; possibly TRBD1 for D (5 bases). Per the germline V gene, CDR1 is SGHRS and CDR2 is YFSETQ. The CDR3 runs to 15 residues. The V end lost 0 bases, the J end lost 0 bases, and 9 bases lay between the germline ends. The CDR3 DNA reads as TGCGCCAGCAGCTTGGGACAGCGCTTGAACACTGAAGCTTTCTTT. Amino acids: CASSLGQRLNTEAFF.

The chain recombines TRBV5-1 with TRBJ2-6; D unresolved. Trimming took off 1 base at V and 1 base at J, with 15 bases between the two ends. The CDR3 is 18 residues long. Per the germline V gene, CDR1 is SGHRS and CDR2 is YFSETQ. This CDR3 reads CASSLIGRSRSGANVLTF. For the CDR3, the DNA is TGCGCCAGCAGCTTGATCGGCAGAAGCAGATCTGGGGCCAACGTCCTGACTTTC.

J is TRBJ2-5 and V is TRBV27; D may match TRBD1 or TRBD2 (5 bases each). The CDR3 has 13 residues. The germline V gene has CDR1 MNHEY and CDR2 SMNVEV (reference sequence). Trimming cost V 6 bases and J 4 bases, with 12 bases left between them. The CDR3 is CASRGPGRETQYF. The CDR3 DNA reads TGTGCCAGCAGGGGACCGGGACGAGAGACCCAGTACTTC.

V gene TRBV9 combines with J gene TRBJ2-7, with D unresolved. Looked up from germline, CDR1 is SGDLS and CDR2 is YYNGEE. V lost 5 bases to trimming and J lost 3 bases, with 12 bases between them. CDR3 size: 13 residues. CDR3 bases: TGTGCCAGCAGTGCTGGACCGAACTACGAGCAGTACTTC. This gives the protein CASSAGPNYEQYF.

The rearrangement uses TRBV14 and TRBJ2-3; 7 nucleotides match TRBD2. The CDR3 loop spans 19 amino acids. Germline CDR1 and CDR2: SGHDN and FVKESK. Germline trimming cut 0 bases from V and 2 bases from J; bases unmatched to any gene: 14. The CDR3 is CASSQDRSMSGVPTDTQYF. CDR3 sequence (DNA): TGTGCCAGCAGCCAAGATCGTTCGATGAGCGGGGTCCCCACAGATACGCAGTATTTT.

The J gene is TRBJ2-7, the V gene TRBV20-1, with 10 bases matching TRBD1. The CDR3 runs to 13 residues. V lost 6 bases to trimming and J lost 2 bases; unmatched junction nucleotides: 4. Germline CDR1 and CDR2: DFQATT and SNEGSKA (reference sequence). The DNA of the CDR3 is TGCAGTGCAAGGGACAGGGGTACCTACGAGCAGTACTTC. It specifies CSARDRGTYEQYF.

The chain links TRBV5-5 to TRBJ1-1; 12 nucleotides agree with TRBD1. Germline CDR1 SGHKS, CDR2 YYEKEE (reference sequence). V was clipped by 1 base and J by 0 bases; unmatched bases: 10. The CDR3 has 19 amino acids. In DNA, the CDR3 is TGTGCCAGCAGCTTGAGGGTGGGGACAGGGGGCACGATGAACACTGAAGCTTTCTTT. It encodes CASSLRVGTGGTMNTEAFF.

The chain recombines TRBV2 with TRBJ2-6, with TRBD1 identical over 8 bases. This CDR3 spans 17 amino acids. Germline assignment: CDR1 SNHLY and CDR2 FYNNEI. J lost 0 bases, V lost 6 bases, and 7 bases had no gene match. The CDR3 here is CASRAAGGVSGANVLTF. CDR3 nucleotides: TGTGCCAGCAGGGCGGCAGGGGGCGTCTCTGGGGCCAACGTCCTGACTTTC.

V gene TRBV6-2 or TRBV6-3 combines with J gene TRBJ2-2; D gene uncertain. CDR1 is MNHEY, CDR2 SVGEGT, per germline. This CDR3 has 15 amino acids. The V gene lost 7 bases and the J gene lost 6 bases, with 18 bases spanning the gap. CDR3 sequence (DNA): TGTGCCAGCACCGACTCAGTTGCCGTGGCCGGGGAGCTGTTTTTT. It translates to CASTDSVAVAGELFF.

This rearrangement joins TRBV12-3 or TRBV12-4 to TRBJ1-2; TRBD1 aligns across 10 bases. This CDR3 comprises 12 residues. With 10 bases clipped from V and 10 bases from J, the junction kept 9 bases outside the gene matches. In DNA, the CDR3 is TGTGCCATCAGACCGGGACAGGGGTCCTACACCTTC. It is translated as CAIRPGQGSYTF.

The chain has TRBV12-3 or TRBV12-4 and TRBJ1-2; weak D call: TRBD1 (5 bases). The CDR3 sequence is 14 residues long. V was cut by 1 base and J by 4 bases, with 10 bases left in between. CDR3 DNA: TGTGCCAGCAGTTTAGGAGACAGCTCCTATGGCTACACCTTC. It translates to CASSLGDSSYGYTF.

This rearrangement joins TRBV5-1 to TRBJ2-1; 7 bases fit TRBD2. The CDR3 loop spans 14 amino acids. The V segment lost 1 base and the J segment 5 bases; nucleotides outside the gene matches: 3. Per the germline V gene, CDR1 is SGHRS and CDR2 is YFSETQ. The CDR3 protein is CASSLTGGNNEQFF. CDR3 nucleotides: TGCGCCAGCAGCTTGACGGGGGGAAACAATGAGCAGTTCTTC. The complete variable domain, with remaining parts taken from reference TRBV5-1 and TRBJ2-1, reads KAGVTQTPRYLIKTRGQQVTLSCSPISGHRSVSWYQQTPGQGLQFLFEYFSETQRNKGNFPGRFSGRQFSNSRSEMNVSTLELGDSALYLCASSLTGGNNEQFFGPGTRLTVL.